This TCR beta chain was sequenced in a study of cytomegalovirus exposure and HLA in healthy donors. Study observations and caveats: A later analysis found most CMV-associated TCR beta chains apparently HLA-restricted. The listing of roughly 160 TCR beta chains classed them as cytomegalovirus-associated. Most TCR sequences proved rare, with some public TCRs found in many donors. In a later analysis, at a false discovery rate of 0.05, some 17,000 TCR beta sequences were associated with HLA alleles.

The CDR3 consists of 10 residues. V lost 3 bases to trimming and J lost 3 bases, with 2 bases between them. Per the germline V gene, CDR1 is GTSNPN and CDR2 is SVGIG (reference sequence). Notes on this clone: As yet, its antigen is unknown.

Both 60 Vbeta primers and 13 Jbeta primers went into the PCR. TCRdb's table, derived via immunoSEQ multiplex PCR, lists solely in-frame clones and lacks some. Here the sample spans 55,000 or so clones, more than 75% being singletons. This sequence was found in a female donor in good health and CMV-seronegative. Material for sequencing was PBMCs. The genes are TRBV30 and TRBJ1-2; no clear D. CDR3 sequence reads: CAWSDYGYTF. The CDR3 DNA reads as TGTGCCTGGAGCGACTATGGCTACACCTTC.